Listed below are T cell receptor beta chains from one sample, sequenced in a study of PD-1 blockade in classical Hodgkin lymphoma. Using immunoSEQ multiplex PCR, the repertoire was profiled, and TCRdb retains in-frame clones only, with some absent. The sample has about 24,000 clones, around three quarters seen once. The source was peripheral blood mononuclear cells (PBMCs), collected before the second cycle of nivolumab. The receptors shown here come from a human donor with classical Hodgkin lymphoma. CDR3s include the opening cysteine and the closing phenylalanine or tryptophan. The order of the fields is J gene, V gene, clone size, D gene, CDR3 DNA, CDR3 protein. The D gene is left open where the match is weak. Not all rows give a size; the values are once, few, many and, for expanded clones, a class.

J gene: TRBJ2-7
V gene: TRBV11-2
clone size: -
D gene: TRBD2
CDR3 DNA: TGTGCCAGCAGCTTAACTCTCGGGCGGGAGGGCCGGGACGAGCAGTACTTC
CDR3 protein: CASSLTLGREGRDEQYF

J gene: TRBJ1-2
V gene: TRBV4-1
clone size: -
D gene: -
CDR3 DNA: TGCGCCAGCAGCCAAGATCATCAGAGTAACTATGGCTACACCTTC
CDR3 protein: CASSQDHQSNYGYTF

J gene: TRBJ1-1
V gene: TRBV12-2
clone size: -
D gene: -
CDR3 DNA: TGTGCAAGTCGCCCACCCAGGGAGAAAGCTTTCTTT
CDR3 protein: CASRPPREKAFF

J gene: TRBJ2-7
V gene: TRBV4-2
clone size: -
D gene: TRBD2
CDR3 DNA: TGTGCCAGCAGCCAAGATAGCGGGAGCTCCTACGAGCAGTACTTC
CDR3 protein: CASSQDSGSSYEQYF

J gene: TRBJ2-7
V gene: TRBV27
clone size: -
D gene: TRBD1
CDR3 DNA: TGTGCCAGCAGTTTACTTTCACAGGGGTTCCACGAGCAGTACTTC
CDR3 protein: CASSLLSQGFHEQYF

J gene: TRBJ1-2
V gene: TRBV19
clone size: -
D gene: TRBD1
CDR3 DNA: TGTGCCACCCAAGCCAGGGGGAGTGTTTGGTACACCTTC
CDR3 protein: CATQARGSVWYTF

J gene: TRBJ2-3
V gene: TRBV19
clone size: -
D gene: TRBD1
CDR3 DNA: TGTGCCAGTAGTATAGGGACCGGGGCCGGCAGGGGGCTGGATACGCAGTATTTT
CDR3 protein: CASSIGTGAGRGLDTQYF

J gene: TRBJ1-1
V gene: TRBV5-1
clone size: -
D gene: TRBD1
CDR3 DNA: TGCGCCAGCAGCCGGACAGGGGGGAACACTGAAGCTTTCTTT
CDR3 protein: CASSRTGGNTEAFF

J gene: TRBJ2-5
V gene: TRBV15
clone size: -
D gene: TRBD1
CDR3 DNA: TGTGCCACCAGCTCTCGAACAGGGGCGAGCGACAACTTC
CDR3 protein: CATSSRTGASDNF

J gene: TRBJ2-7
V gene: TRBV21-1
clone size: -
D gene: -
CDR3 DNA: TGTGCCAGCAGTTGCCGATCCTACGAGCAGTACTTC
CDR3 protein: CASSCRSYEQYF

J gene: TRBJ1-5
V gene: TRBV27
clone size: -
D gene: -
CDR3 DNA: TGTGCCAGCAGTCTCCGGGTCAATCAGCCCCAGCATTTT
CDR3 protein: CASSLRVNQPQHF

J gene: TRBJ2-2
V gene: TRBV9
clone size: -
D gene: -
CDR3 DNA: TGTGCCAGCAGCGTCCGAGGTGATCGGAACACCGGGGAGCTGTTTTTT
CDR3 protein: CASSVRGDRNTGELFF

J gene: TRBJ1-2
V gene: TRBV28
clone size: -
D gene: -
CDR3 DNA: TGTGCCAGCAGTTTATTGGGCTATGGCTACACCTTC
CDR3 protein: CASSLLGYGYTF

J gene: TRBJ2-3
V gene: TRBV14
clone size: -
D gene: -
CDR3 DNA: TGTGCCAGCAGCCCATCCCGGACCCGGCGGGAAGATACGCAGTATTTT
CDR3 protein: CASSPSRTRREDTQYF

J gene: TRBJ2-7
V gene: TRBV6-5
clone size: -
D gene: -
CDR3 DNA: TGTGCCAGGGAGAGAATCAGGGAGACCTACGAGCAGTACTTC
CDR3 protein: CARERIRETYEQYF

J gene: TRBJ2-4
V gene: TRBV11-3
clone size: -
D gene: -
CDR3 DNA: TGTGCCAGCAGCTTGACCGGGATTCAAAACATTCAGTACTTC
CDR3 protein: CASSLTGIQNIQYF

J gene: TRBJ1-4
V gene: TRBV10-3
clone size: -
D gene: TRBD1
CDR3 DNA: TGTGCCATCAGTGAGTCGACAGGGATGGATGAAAAACTGTTTTTT
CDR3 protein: CAISESTGMDEKLFF

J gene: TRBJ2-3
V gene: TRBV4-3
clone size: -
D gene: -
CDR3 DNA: TGCGCCAGCAGCCAGACGGACATACGTGCTAGCACAGATACGCAGTATTTT
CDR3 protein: CASSQTDIRASTDTQYF

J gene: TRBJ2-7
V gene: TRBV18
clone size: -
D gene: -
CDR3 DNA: TGTGCCAGCTCACCGGACAGCAGCGAGCAGTACTTC
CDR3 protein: CASSPDSSEQYF

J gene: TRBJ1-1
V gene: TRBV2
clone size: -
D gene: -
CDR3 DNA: TGTGCCAGCAATTTGTTGGGGGGCGCGAACACTGAAGCTTTCTTT
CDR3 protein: CASNLLGGANTEAFF

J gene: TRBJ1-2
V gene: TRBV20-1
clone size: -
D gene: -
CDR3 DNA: TGCAGTGCTAATCCTAACTATGGCTACACCTTC
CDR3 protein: CSANPNYGYTF

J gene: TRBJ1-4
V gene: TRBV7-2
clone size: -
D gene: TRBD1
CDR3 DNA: TGTGCCAGCAGCCGCGGGGGGACAGACCGAAAACTGTTTTTT
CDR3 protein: CASSRGGTDRKLFF

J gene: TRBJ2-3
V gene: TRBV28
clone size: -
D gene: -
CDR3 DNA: TGTGCCAGCAGTTTAAGCGGCAAGGCAGATACGCAGTATTTT
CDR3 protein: CASSLSGKADTQYF

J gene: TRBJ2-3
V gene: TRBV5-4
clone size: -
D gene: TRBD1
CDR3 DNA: TGTGCCAGCAGCACCTGGACAGGGGGCAGCGATACGCAGTATTTT
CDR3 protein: CASSTWTGGSDTQYF

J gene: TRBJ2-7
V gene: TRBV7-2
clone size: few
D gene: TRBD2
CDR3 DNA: TGTGCCAGCAGCTTTGGACTAGTCTACGAGCAGTACTTC
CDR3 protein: CASSFGLVYEQYF

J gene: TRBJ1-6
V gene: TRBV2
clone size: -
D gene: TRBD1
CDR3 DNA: TGTGCCAGCACCCAACAGGGGGGCGATTCACCCCTCCACTTT
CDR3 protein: CASTQQGGDSPLHF

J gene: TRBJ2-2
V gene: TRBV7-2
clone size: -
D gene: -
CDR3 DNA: TGTGCCAGCAGCTTAGTTTCCGGGGCCGGGGAGCTGTTTTTT
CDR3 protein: CASSLVSGAGELFF

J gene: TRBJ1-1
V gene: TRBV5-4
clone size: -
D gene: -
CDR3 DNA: TGTGCCAGCAGCCGAAACACTGAAGCTTTCTTT
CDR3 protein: CASSRNTEAFF

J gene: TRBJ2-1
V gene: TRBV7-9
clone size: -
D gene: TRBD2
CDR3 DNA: TGTGCCAGCAGCTTAGGGGGGACTAGCCAGTTCTTC
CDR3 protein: CASSLGGTSQFF

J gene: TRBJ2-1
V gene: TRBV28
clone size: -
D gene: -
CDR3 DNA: TGTGCCAGCTTTGGGGCCACCCGGACTAAATATAAGTTCTTC
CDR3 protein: CASFGATRTKYKFF

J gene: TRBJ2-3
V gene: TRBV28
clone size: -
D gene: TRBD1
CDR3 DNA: TGTGCCAGCAGACTCTCCGGGACAGGGAAAAGAACTAGCACAGATACGCAGTATTTT
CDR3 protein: CASRLSGTGKRTSTDTQYF

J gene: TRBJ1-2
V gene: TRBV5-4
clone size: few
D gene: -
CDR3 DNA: TGTGCCAGCAGTAGGGGGGATTTCTATGGCTACACCTTC
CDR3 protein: CASSRGDFYGYTF

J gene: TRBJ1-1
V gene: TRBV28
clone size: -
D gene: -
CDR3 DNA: TGTGCCAGCAGTCCAGGGGTGAGTCGCACTGAAGCTTTCTTT
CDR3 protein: CASSPGVSRTEAFF

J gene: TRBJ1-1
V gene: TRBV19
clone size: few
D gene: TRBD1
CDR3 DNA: TGTGCCAGTACCGTCAGGGGGGGGAACACTGAAGCTTTCTTT
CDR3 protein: CASTVRGGNTEAFF

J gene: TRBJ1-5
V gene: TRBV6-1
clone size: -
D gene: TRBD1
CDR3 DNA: TGTGCCACCATGACAGGGTATCAGCCCCAGCATTTT
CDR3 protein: CATMTGYQPQHF

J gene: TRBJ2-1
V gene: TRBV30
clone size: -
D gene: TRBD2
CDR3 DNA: TGTGCCTGGAGTACGACTAGCGGGAGGAGTGAGCAGTTCTTC
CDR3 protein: CAWSTTSGRSEQFF

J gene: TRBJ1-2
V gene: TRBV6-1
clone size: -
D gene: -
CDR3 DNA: TGTGCCAGCAGTGAAGTAACAGTCAACTATGGCTACACCTTC
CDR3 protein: CASSEVTVNYGYTF

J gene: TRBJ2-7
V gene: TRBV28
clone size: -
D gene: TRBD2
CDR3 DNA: TGTGCCAGCAGTTTACGGACTAGCGGGAGGCCGGCCTACGAGCAGTACTTC
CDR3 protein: CASSLRTSGRPAYEQYF

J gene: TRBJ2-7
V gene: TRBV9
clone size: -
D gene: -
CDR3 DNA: TGTGCCAGCAGCGCTCAACCTTCCTTCTCCTACGAGCAGTACTTC
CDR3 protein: CASSAQPSFSYEQYF

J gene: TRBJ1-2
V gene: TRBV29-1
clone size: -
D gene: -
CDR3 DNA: TGCAGCGCCCTGGATCAGGGGAATCGTGGCTACACCTTC
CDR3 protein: CSALDQGNRGYTF